Following are 9 T cell receptor beta chains from one sample sequenced in a study of beta chain features in type 1 diabetes. The isolated RNA, all of it, was reverse transcribed, so expressed TCRB transcripts were what got sequenced. The method was immunoSEQ multiplex PCR; TCRdb's version includes in-frame clones alone and lacks a portion of them. The data hold some 140,000 clones, with 9.2% observed a single time. The sample consisted of central memory CD4+ T cells from blood. Receptors originate from a man aged 18 to 30 in good health.

The chain couples TRBV7-9 to TRBJ1-1; a weak D match, TRBD1 (6 bases). The CDR3 consists of 15 residues. With 2 bases removed from V and 2 bases from J, the gap between germline ends came to 12 bases. CDR1 SEHNR and CDR2 FQNEAQ come from the germline V gene (reference sequence). CDR3 sequence (DNA): TGTGCCAGCAGCTTATACCCGGGACAAAACACTGAAGCTTTCTTT. The encoded protein is CASSLYPGQNTEAFF.

The chain joins TRBV18 to TRBJ2-7; no definite D call. V was shortened by 4 bases and J by 0 bases, with 7 bases between the two germline ends. This CDR3 region has 13 residues. Germline values: CDR1 KGHSH, CDR2 LQKENI. CDR3 protein: CASSQSSSYEQYF. The CDR3 nucleotides are TGTGCCAGCTCACAGTCCAGCTCCTACGAGCAGTACTTC.

The chain has TRBV9 and TRBJ1-1, with a possible D match to TRBD1 (6 bases). The CDR3 runs 15 residues. Trimming pared 0 bases from V and 3 bases from J, leaving 12 bases between. Germline CDR1 is SGDLS and CDR2 is YYNGEE. As DNA, the CDR3 is TGTGCCAGCAGCGTAGTGGGGACACGCGACACTGAAGCTTTCTTT. Residues: CASSVVGTRDTEAFF.

This clone was recorded a few times. This rearrangement joins TRBV28 to TRBJ2-7; D unclear. CDR3 size: 12 residues. Germline lookup yields CDR1 MDHEN and CDR2 SYDVKM. Trimming stripped 4 bases from V and 0 bases from J, with 4 bases between. The CDR3 here is CASSSSSYEQYF. The CDR3 region has the DNA TGTGCCAGCAGTTCTAGCTCCTACGAGCAGTACTTC.

This clone has only a few counts. The genes are TRBV6-5 and TRBJ2-5; TRBD1 agrees at 8 bases. V shed 4 bases and J 4 bases; nucleotides not matched to a gene: 5. The CDR3 runs 14 residues. Germline CDR1 is MNHEY and CDR2 is SVGAGI. CDR3 loop: CASSFGTGVETQYF. The CDR3 bases are TGTGCCAGCAGTTTCGGGACAGGAGTAGAGACCCAGTACTTC.

Concerning this clone itself: Other DNA sequences within the sample encode an identical CDR3. The chain employs TRBV18 and TRBJ2-5; D call uncertain. Germline CDR1 KGHSH, CDR2 LQKENI. V was clipped by 3 bases and J by 1 base, with 6 bases between them. The CDR3 has 13 amino acids. Here the CDR3 reads CASSPNSQETQYF. As DNA, the CDR3 is TGTGCCAGCTCACCGAACAGCCAAGAGACCCAGTACTTC. The full variable domain, rest sourced from reference TRBV18 and TRBJ2-5, is NAGVMQNPRHLVRRRGQEARLRCSPMKGHSHVYWYRQLPEEGLKFMVYLQKENIIDESGMPKERFSAEFPKEGPSILRIQQVVRGDSAAYFCASSPNSQETQYFGPGTRLLVL.

Here the CDR3 reads CASSLTTSGQETQYF. Written as DNA, the CDR3 is TGCGCCAGCAGCTTAACCACTAGCGGCCAAGAGACCCAGTACTTC. J is TRBJ2-5 and V is TRBV5-1, with TRBD2 matching over 8 bases. V trimming: 2 bases; J trimming: 1 base; junction bases outside the gene matches: 4. The CDR3 runs to 15 residues. Germline V lookup: CDR1 SGHRS, CDR2 YFSETQ.

The sample holds a few counts of this clone. The V gene is TRBV29-1, the J gene TRBJ1-2, with TRBD1 as a possible D gene (5 bases). The V gene lost 4 bases and the J gene lost 8 bases, with 17 bases spanning the gap. Germline loops: CDR1 SQVTM, CDR2 ANQGSEA. The CDR3 length is 13 residues. DNA for the CDR3: TGCAGCGTTGTTGGGACTCCAGCTTTAGGCTACACCTTC. This encodes CSVVGTPALGYTF.

This chain joins TRBV5-4 and TRBJ2-1; 8 bases match TRBD2. With 4 bases clipped from V and 9 bases from J, the junction kept 12 bases outside the gene matches. The length of the CDR3 is 15 residues. Germline V lookup: CDR1 SGHNT, CDR2 YYREEE (reference sequence). CDR3 amino acids: CASSEGLVFSSEQFF. The CDR3 region has the DNA TGTGCCAGCAGCGAGGGACTAGTTTTTTCTTCTGAGCAGTTCTTC.